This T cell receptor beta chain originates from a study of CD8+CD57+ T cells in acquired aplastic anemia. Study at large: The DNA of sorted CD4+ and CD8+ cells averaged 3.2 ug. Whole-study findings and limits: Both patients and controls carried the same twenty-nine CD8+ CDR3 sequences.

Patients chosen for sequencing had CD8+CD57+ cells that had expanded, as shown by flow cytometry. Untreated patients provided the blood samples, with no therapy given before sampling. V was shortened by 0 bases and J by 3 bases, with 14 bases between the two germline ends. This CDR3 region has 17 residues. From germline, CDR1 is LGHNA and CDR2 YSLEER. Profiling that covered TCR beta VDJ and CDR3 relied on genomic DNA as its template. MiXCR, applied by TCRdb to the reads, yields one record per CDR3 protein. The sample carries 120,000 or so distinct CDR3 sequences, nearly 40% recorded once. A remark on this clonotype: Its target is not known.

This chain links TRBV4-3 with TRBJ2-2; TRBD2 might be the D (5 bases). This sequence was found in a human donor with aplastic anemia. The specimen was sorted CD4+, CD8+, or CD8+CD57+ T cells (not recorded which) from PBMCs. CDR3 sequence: CASSQDWAFGDTGELFF. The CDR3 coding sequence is TGCGCCAGCAGCCAAGATTGGGCGTTCGGGGACACCGGGGAGCTGTTTTTT.